This T cell receptor beta chain originates from a study of cytomegalovirus exposure and HLA in healthy donors. Study at large: A subsequent analysis reported that the 120 or so validation repertoires were produced on the same platform that had also been used for the roughly 670 first-cohort repertoires.

Study-level results: First-cohort TCR clusters were later found to tend to co-occur in the 90 to 150 validation repertoires. A few of the chains that were CMV-associated were confirmed in vitro to be specific for CMV antigens.

The CDR3 is made up of 15 amino acids. With 7 bases removed from V and 4 bases from J, the gap between germline ends came to 20 bases. Per germline, CDR1 GTSNPN and CDR2 SVGIG (reference sequence). Comment on this clone: Its antigen is currently unknown.

Sequencing was performed with immunoSEQ multiplex PCR; in TCRdb, only in-frame clones are kept and a portion is missing. The sample shows fewer than 250,000 clones, roughly 80% of them seen only once. The clonotype originates from a woman under 30 in good health and CMV-seronegative. The V and J genes are TRBV30 and TRBJ2-1; maybe TRBD2 (5 bases). Sequenced: PBMCs. CDR3: CASSLMRVSYNEQFF. CDR3 sequence (DNA): TGTGCCTCCTCCCTGATGCGGGTCAGTTACAATGAGCAGTTCTTC.